Below, one TCR beta chain is given with its context. This receptor's antigen is unknown. Within one base of it there is no much larger clone, and no base qualities were kept. Germline trimming: 2 bases from V, 1 base from J; junction bases outside gene matches: 6. CDR1 SGHRS and CDR2 YFSETQ were looked up in the germline V gene. Including cysteine and phenylalanine, the CDR3 has 16 amino acids. The kept DNA is CDR3 alone, 48 bases in frame from the first base. Every donor in the study was a healthy Caucasian. The twin cohort comprised three pairs of female monozygotic twins, all aged roughly 18 to 30 years. Miltenyi CD45RO+ enrichment and human naive T-cell isolation kits were used to isolate memory (CD45RO+) and naive T cells from PBMC. The data stem from a study of identical twins (TCRdb year 2016). Study-wide context: TCR alpha and beta repertoires from monozygotic twins, unrelated adults of various ages and cord blood were deep-sequenced to test whether fetal clonotypes persist. To rule out contamination, replicate twin experiments were performed at different times with different library preparation protocols. General study outcomes and caveats: Fewer insertions were carried by abundant cord blood beta clonotypes; a weaker similar trend was observed in young adult naive repertoires, while no such trend was observed in memory repertoires. A weaker excess of twin sharing was found in beta out-of-frame sequences because the signal-to-noise ratio was lowered by fewer shared sequences. Out-of-frame TCR alpha sequences shared between twins showed an excess of low generation-probability sequences compared with coincidental sharing between unrelated individuals. In monozygotic twins, out-of-frame TCR alpha sharing was systematically underestimated by recombination models, although the models agreed with sharing between unrelated individuals. Conclusions relied on cross-sectional statistical analysis, since the same donors could not be followed over many years. Zero-insertion analyses could be partly confounded by invariant T cells such as MAIT and iNKT, although diverse VJ usage argued against such confounding for most clonotypes.

The method was 5' RACE. The run used an Illumina HiSeq 2000. Template switching introduced a universal primer binding site; the final cDNA contained a unique molecular identifier, enabling accurate counting of TCR cDNA molecules. Specific primers in the conserved constant-segment region were used to synthesize first-strand cDNA for TCR alpha and beta chains. To control for contamination, each cDNA library was double barcoded with a SMART-Mk sample barcode plus Illumina barcodes. Two successive PCR steps introduced TruSeq adapter sequences along with Illumina sample barcodes. TCR alpha and beta cDNA libraries were sequenced on the Illumina HiSeq platform with custom primers. Per the source publication's procedure: Raw reads were processed with MiGEC to extract unique molecular identifiers, and MiXCR was used to determine CDR3 positions. For each individual, recombination models were inferred using an EM algorithm with the repgenHMM and IGoR tools. Shared clonotypes were analyzed with the tcR package in R, and sharing was normalized by the product of cloneset sizes. Out-of-frame nonproductive sequences were analyzed to study raw recombination free of thymic and clonal selection effects. The public reads were reprocessed in TCRdb via fastp at Q25 and MiXCR, keeping in-frame beta chains. A single entry per CDR3 protein holds the most common genes and DNA from its merged rows. The V and J calls, along with clone size, are taken from TCRdb and not from the paper's own processing. The sample contains hundreds of thousands of distinct CDR3 sequences, about 7.5% of them found a single time. The top ten clones comprise 1.5% to 2.5% of the sample.

The data were also submitted as part of a second study, on yellow fever vaccine responses in identical twins. That second publication adds: According to the authors, in identical twins the way T cells responded to vaccination appeared partly convergent and partly personalized. In the study, vaccine-responding T cell clones were precisely tracked in identical twins.

This clonotype originated in a woman aged 18-29 years in good health. Recombination joined TRBV5-1 with TRBJ2-3, with TRBD1 identical over 8 junction bases. The specimen was memory (CD45RO+) T cells sorted from blood. What this sample's cell subset or site label stands for: CD45RO+ enriched T cells. The sequence in DNA is TGCGCCAGCAGCTTAGACAGGGGTTTAGGCACAGATACGCAGTATTTT. Translated, this gives CASSLDRGLGTDTQYF. The full variable domain, completed from the reference TRBV5-1 and TRBJ2-3 proteins outside the CDR3, reads KAGVTQTPRYLIKTRGQQVTLSCSPISGHRSVSWYQQTPGQGLQFLFEYFSETQRNKGNFPGRFSGRQFSNSRSEMNVSTLELGDSALYLCASSLDRGLGTDTQYFGPGTRLTVL.